This T cell receptor (beta chain) appears in the sequencing data of a study of T cell changes during pregnancy in multiple sclerosis. Using immunoSEQ multiplex PCR, the repertoire was profiled, and TCRdb retains in-frame clones only, with some absent. This table has tens of thousands of clones, around 94% appearing once. Trimming at V came to 2 bases and at J to 5 bases, leaving 6 bases not matched to a gene. This CDR3 is built from 15 residues. In germline, CDR1 is MDHEN, CDR2 SYDVKM. This TCR came from a female donor with multiple sclerosis, enrolled in a pregnancy study. The sequencing here drew on peripheral blood, taken in the third trimester of pregnancy. The gene calls are TRBV28 and TRBJ2-5, with 9 bases that match TRBD2. The DNA for the CDR3 is TGTGCCAGCAGTTTAGGCGGGAGGGCGAGGGAGACCCAGTACTTC. Translated, it gives CASSLGGRARETQYF. Based on the CDR3 plus reference TRBV28 and TRBJ2-5, the full variable domain is DVKVTQSSRYLVKRTGEKVFLECVQDMDHENMFWYRQDPGLGLRLIYFSYDVKMKEKGDIPEGYSVSREKKERFSLILESASTNQTSMYLCASSLGGRARETQYFGPGTRLLVL.